The 19 T cell receptor beta chains given below trace back to one sample, sequenced in a study of T cell changes during pregnancy in multiple sclerosis (dated by TCRdb to between 2018 and 2020). The library was prepared using the immunoSEQ multiplex PCR assay. TCRdb stores this immuneACCESS table with in-frame sequences only. Part of the clones is absent; in the studies checked, under half of the shortfall reflects unresolved V genes, and no reason is known for the rest. The sample table shows approximately 45,000 clones, and around 91% are seen once. The top ten clones comprise around 0.4% of the sample. Sequenced here: CD4+ T cells from peripheral blood mononuclear cells, sampled in the second trimester of pregnancy. Source of these receptors: a female donor in good health, enrolled as a control in a pregnancy study.

CDR3 protein: CASSRAGDQPQHF. The CDR3 DNA reads as TGTGCCAGTAGTAGGGCAGGGGATCAGCCCCAGCATTTT. J is TRBJ1-5 and V is TRBV19; D might be TRBD1 (6 bases). Germline values: CDR1 LNHDA, CDR2 SQIVND (reference sequence). The CDR3 totals 13 residues. V dropped 4 bases and J dropped 5 bases, with 9 bases sitting between them.

A few counts support this clone. This rearrangement joins TRBV5-1 to TRBJ2-5; 14 nucleotides line up with TRBD2. CDR3 length: 17 residues. V was pared by 4 bases and J by 3 bases, with 8 bases of the junction left unmatched. CDR1 SGHRS and CDR2 YFSETQ come from the germline V gene. Written as DNA, the CDR3 is TGCGCCAGCAGCCCGGGACGACTAGCGGGGGGGGAAGAGACCCAGTACTTC. Its translation: CASSPGRLAGGEETQYF.

The chain combines TRBV7-9 with TRBJ2-3, with TRBD2 matching 9 bases. The CDR3 has 14 residues. J gave up 2 bases and V 5 bases, and 2 bases lay outside the gene matches. CDR1 and CDR2 (germline): SEHNR, FQNEAQ (reference sequence). This CDR3 reads CASSPGLATDTQYF. CDR3 in DNA: TGTGCCAGCAGCCCGGGACTAGCCACAGATACGCAGTATTTT.

The chain links TRBV5-5 to TRBJ2-3, with 10 positions matching TRBD2. The V gene end was trimmed by 0 bases and the J gene end by 4 bases; junction bases not matched to a gene: 8. The length of the CDR3 is 17 residues. The germline V gene has CDR1 SGHKS and CDR2 YYEKEE (reference sequence). The CDR3 is CASSLATSGGAPDTQYF. As DNA, the CDR3 is TGTGCCAGCAGCTTGGCCACGAGCGGGGGGGCACCAGATACGCAGTATTTT.

This sequence joins TRBV18 and TRBJ2-2; the D gene is possibly TRBD2 (5 bases). The CDR3 length is 16 residues. Trimming left V 2 bases short and J 1 base short, with 11 bases between. CDR1 is KGHSH, CDR2 LQKENI, per germline. The CDR3 spells CASSPFEGLNTGELFF. The CDR3 DNA reads TGTGCCAGCTCACCATTTGAGGGATTGAACACCGGGGAGCTGTTTTTT.

The chain has TRBV25-1 and TRBJ2-6, with 8 bases lining up with TRBD1. Germline CDR1 reads MGHDK; CDR2 reads SYGVNS. With V trimmed by 5 bases and J by 1 base, 10 bases remained unmatched. This CDR3 spans 18 amino acids. This chain's CDR3 is CASSSDRGFVSGANVLTF. The DNA of the CDR3 is TGTGCCAGCAGTTCCGACAGGGGCTTTGTTTCTGGGGCCAACGTCCTGACTTTC.

This rearrangement joins TRBV6-1 to TRBJ1-5, with D unresolved. Germline V gene sequence: CDR1 MNHNS, CDR2 SASEGT. CDR3 size: 15 residues. V shed 3 bases and J shed 6 bases, with 15 bases lying between them. CDR3 amino acids: CASSEFRNDGQPQHF. The CDR3 DNA is TGTGCCAGCAGTGAGTTCAGGAACGATGGTCAGCCCCAGCATTTT.

Concerning this clone: The same CDR3 is also encoded by other DNA sequences in this sample. V and J are TRBV14 and TRBJ1-6; D is unclear. This CDR3 is 14 amino acids long. The germline CDR1 and CDR2 sequences are SGHDN and FVKESK. Trimming left V 1 base short and J 7 bases short, with 8 bases between. CDR3 amino acids: CASSQGRENSPLHF. The CDR3 coding sequence is TGTGCCAGCAGCCAAGGACGGGAAAATTCACCCCTCCACTTT.

The rearrangement joins TRBV19 to TRBJ1-3, with D perhaps TRBD1 (5 bases). The germline gives CDR1 LNHDA, CDR2 SQIVND (reference sequence). V lost 4 bases and J 4 bases, leaving 14 bases between the germline ends. This CDR3 is built from 15 residues. The chain's CDR3 is CASSTQGSMGNTIYF. DNA of the CDR3: TGTGCCAGTAGTACCCAGGGTTCCATGGGAAACACCATATATTTT.

The chain is built from TRBV7-9 and TRBJ2-3, with TRBD1 matching 9 bases. CDR3 length: 16 residues. After removal of 1 base from V and 3 bases from J, the junction contained 5 bases not matched to a gene. Germline lookup yields CDR1 SEHNR and CDR2 FQNEAQ (reference sequence). Here the CDR3 reads CASSLGSGTGTDTQYF. CDR3 bases: TGTGCCAGCAGCTTAGGATCGGGGACAGGGACAGATACGCAGTATTTT.

This clone was observed a handful of times. The chain has TRBV2 and TRBJ2-5; D is ambiguous. Germline CDR1 and CDR2: SNHLY and FYNNEI. Trimming removed 6 bases at V and 4 bases at J, with 12 bases between. This CDR3 comprises 13 residues. The CDR3 DNA reads as TGTGCCAGCAGGTTCCAACAGACAGAGACCCAGTACTTC. Amino acid sequence: CASRFQQTETQYF. The full variable domain, its missing parts supplied by reference TRBV2 and TRBJ2-5, is EPEVTQTPSHQVTQMGQEVILRCVPISNHLYFYWYRQILGQKVEFLVSFYNNEISEKSEIFDDQFSVERPDGSNFTLKIRSTKLEDSAMYFCASRFQQTETQYFGPGTRLLVL.

The CDR3 DNA reads as TGTGCCATCAGTGAGTACGGACAGGAGTTAAATGAAAAACTGTTTTTT. Translating it yields CAISEYGQELNEKLFF. The rearrangement uses TRBV10-3 and TRBJ1-4, with 7 bases aligning to TRBD1. The CDR3 sequence is 16 residues long. Germline V gene sequence: CDR1 ENHRY, CDR2 SYGVKD. The V and J ends lost 1 base and 5 bases, in that order; junction bases with no gene match: 7.

This clone was seen a single time. The chain is built from TRBV11-2 and TRBJ2-2; tentatively, D is TRBD1 (6 bases). The CDR3 loop spans 17 amino acids. Trimming cost V 1 base and J 1 base, with 13 bases left between them. Germline loops: CDR1 SGHAT, CDR2 FQNNGV. CDR3: CASSLVSWGRNTGELFF. The DNA of the CDR3 is TGTGCCAGCAGCTTAGTGTCGTGGGGGCGGAACACCGGGGAGCTGTTTTTT.

The J gene is TRBJ1-2, the V gene TRBV9; 8 positions match TRBD1. Germline V gives CDR1 SGDLS, CDR2 YYNGEE. The CDR3 is 17 residues long. J gave up 1 base and V 1 base, and 9 bases lay outside the gene matches. CDR3 in amino acids: CASSVSSRGQDNYGYTF. CDR3 sequence (DNA): TGTGCCAGCAGCGTATCCAGTAGGGGACAGGATAACTATGGCTACACCTTC. Using reference TRBV9 and TRBJ1-2 for the parts outside the CDR3, the full variable domain is DSGVTQTPKHLITATGQRVTLRCSPRSGDLSVYWYQQSLDQGLQFLIQYYNGEERAKGNILERFSAQQFPDLHSELNLSSLELGDSALYFCASSVSSRGQDNYGYTFGSGTRLTVV.

This clone was observed a few times. V usage is TRBV7-9 and J usage is TRBJ1-2; no definite D call. Germline V lookup: CDR1 SEHNR, CDR2 FQNEAQ (reference sequence). The V and J ends lost 2 bases and 9 bases respectively, with 7 bases between them. The CDR3 consists of 11 residues. In nucleotides, the CDR3 is TGTGCCAGCAGCTTAACGGGGAGCTACACCTTC. Amino acid sequence: CASSLTGSYTF.

The CDR3: CAWSKDSLGNTIYF. As DNA, the CDR3 is TGTGCCTGGTCTAAGGACAGCTTAGGAAACACCATATATTTT. The chain has TRBV30 and TRBJ1-3; a weak D match, TRBD1 (6 bases). The CDR3 has 14 amino acids. Trimming removed 5 bases from V and 4 bases from J, with 15 bases in between. Germline assignment: CDR1 GTSNPN and CDR2 SVGIG (reference sequence).

V usage is TRBV19 and J usage is TRBJ2-2; 8 bases map to TRBD2. CDR3 length equals 15 residues. V shed 11 bases and J 1 base; nucleotides not matched to a gene: 9. Per germline, CDR1 LNHDA and CDR2 SQIVND (reference sequence). CDR3 DNA: TGTGCCCAAAGGCGCCTAGCGGGGAACACCGGGGAGCTGTTTTTT. Protein product: CAQRRLAGNTGELFF. Complete variable domain (other parts from reference TRBV19 and TRBJ2-2): DGGITQSPKYLFRKEGQNVTLSCEQNLNHDAMYWYRQDPGQGLRLIYYSQIVNDFQKGDIAEGYSVSREKKESFPLTVTSAQKNPTAFYLCAQRRLAGNTGELFFGEGSRLTVL.

The rearrangement joins TRBV30 to TRBJ1-1, with D uncertain. Germline V gene lookup returns CDR1 GTSNPN and CDR2 SVGIG (reference sequence). This CDR3 is 13 amino acids long. V lost 2 bases and J lost 0, with 7 bases in between. CDR3 region: CAWSKQLNTEAFF. CDR3 DNA sequence: TGTGCCTGGAGTAAACAGCTGAACACTGAAGCTTTCTTT.

This clone was recorded only once. The chain combines TRBV5-1 with TRBJ2-3; 8 nucleotides line up with TRBD1. This CDR3 spans 15 amino acids. Germline CDR1 reads SGHRS; CDR2 reads YFSETQ. V gave up 3 bases and J gave up 3 bases; unmatched junction bases: 6. The CDR3 here is CASSSDRDLTDTQYF. The CDR3 nucleotides read TGCGCCAGCAGCTCGGACAGGGACCTTACAGATACGCAGTATTTT.